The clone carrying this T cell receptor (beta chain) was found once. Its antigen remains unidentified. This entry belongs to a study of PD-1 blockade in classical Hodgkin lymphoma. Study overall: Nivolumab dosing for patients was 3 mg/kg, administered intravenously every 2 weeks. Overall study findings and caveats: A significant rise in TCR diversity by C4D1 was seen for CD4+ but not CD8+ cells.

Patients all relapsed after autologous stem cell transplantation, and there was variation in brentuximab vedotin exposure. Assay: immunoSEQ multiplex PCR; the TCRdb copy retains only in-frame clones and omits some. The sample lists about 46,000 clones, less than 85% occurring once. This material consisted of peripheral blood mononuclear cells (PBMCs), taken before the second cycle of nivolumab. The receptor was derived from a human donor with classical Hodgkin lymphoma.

The CDR3 here is CASSEQDGTGRRAGAFF. CDR3 DNA sequence: TGCGCCAGCAGCGAACAAGACGGGACAGGAAGACGGGCTGGTGCTTTCTTT. This chain links TRBV5-1 with TRBJ1-1; 8 bases map to TRBD1. CDR3 size: 17 residues. The germline V gene encodes CDR1 SGHRS and CDR2 YFSETQ. V dropped 4 bases and J dropped 11; count of bases not matched to a gene: 22.